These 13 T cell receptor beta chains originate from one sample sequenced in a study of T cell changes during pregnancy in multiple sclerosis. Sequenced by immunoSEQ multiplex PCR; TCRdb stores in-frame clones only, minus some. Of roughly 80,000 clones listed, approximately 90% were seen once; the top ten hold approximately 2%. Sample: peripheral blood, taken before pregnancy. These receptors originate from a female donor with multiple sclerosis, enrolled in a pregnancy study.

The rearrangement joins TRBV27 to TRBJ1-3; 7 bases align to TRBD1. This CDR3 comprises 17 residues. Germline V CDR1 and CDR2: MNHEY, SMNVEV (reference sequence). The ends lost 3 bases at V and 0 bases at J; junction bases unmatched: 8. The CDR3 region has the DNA TGTGCCAGCAGTTTCTCAGGGGGGCCGAGCTCTGGAAACACCATATATTTT. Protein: CASSFSGGPSSGNTIYF.

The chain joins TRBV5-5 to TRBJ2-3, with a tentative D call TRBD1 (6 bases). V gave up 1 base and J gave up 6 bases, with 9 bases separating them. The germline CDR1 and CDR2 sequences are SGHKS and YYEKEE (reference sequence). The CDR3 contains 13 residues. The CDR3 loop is CASSLPRGDTQYF. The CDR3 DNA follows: TGTGCCAGCAGCTTGCCCAGGGGTGATACGCAGTATTTT.

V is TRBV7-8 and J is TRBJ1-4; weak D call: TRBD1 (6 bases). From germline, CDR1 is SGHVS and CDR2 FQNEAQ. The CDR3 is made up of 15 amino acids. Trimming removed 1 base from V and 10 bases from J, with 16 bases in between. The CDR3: CASSLDRAPGAKLFF. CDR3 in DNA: TGTGCCAGCAGCTTAGACAGGGCCCCGGGCGCAAAACTGTTTTTT.

CDR3 sequence reads: CASSLGAQPGGLGETQYF. DNA of the CDR3: TGCGCCAGCAGCTTGGGAGCGCAACCGGGGGGGCTCGGGGAGACCCAGTACTTC. The J gene is TRBJ2-5, the V gene TRBV5-1, with 8 bases lining up with TRBD2. The length of the CDR3 is 18 residues. CDR1 SGHRS and CDR2 YFSETQ come from the germline V gene. J lost 5 bases, V lost 0 bases, and 15 bases had no gene match.

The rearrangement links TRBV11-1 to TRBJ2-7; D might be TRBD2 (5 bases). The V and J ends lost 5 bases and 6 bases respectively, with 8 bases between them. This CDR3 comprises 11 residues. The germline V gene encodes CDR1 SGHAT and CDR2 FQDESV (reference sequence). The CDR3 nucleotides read TGTGCCAGCAGCACTGCGGGCGAGCAGTACTTC. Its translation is CASSTAGEQYF.

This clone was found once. This CDR3 reads CASSELRTSGGNEQFF. CDR3 sequence (DNA): TGTGCCAGCAGTGAACTCAGGACTAGCGGGGGCAATGAGCAGTTCTTC. The chain links TRBV6-1 to TRBJ2-1; 13 bases are shared with TRBD2. The CDR3 runs 16 residues. After removal of 2 bases from V and 6 bases from J, the junction contained 4 bases not matched to a gene. CDR1 MNHNS and CDR2 SASEGT come from the germline V gene.

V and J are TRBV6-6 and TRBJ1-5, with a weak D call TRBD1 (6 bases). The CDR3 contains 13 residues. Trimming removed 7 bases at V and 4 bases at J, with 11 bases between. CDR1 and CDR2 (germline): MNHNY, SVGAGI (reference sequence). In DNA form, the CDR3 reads TGTGCCAGCAAGGGGGAGGGGAATCAGCCCCAGCATTTT. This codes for CASKGEGNQPQHF.

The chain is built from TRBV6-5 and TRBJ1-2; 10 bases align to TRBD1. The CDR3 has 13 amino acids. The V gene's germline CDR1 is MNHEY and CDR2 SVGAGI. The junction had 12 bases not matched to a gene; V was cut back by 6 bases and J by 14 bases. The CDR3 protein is CASSRNGQGGKTF. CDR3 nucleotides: TGTGCCAGCAGCCGCAACGGACAGGGGGGCAAAACCTTC.

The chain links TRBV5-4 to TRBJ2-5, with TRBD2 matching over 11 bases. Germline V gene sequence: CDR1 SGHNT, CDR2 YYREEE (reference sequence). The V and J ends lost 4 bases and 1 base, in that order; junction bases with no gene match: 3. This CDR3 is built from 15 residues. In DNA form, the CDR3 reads TGTGCCAGCAGCACGGGACTAGCGGTCCAAGAGACCCAGTACTTC. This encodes CASSTGLAVQETQYF. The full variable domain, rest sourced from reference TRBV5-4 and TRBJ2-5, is ETGVTQSPTHLIKTRGQQVTLRCSSQSGHNTVSWYQQALGQGPQFIFQYYREEENGRGNFPPRFSGLQFPNYSSELNVNALELDDSALYLCASSTGLAVQETQYFGPGTRLLVL.

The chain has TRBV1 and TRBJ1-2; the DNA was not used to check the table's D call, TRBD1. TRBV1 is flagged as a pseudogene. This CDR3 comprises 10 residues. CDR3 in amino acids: CTSSTPTGAF. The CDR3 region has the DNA TGCACCAGCAGCACTCCGACAGGGGCATTC.

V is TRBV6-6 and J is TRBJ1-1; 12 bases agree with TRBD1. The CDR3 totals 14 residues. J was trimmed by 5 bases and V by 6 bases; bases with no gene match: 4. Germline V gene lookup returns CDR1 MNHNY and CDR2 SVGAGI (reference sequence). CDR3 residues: CASRGGQGATEAFF. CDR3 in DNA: TGTGCCAGCAGAGGGGGACAGGGGGCTACTGAAGCTTTCTTT.

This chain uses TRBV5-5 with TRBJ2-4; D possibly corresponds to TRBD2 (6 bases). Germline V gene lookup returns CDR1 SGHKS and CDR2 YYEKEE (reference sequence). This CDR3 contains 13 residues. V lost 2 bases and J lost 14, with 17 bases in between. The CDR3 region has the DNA TGTGCCAGCAGCTTATTCAATCGGGGGTTCGAGTACTTC. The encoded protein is CASSLFNRGFEYF.

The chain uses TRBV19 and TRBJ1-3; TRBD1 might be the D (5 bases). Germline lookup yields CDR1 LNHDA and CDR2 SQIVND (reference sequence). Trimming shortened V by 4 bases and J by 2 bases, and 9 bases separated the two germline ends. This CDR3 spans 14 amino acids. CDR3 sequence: CASSTDSTGNTIYF. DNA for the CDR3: TGTGCCAGTAGTACCGACAGTACTGGAAACACCATATATTTT.